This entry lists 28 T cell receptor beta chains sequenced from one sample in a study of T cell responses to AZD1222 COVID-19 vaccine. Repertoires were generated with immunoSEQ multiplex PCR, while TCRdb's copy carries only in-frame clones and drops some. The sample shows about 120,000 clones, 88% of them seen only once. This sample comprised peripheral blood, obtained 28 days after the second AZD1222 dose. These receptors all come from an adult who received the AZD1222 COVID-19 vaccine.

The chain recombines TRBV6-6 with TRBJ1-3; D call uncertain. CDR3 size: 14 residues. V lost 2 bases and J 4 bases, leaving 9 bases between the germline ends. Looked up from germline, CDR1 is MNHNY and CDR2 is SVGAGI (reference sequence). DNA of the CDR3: TGTGCCAGCAGTTACGTTGACTACGGAAACACCATATATTTT. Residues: CASSYVDYGNTIYF.

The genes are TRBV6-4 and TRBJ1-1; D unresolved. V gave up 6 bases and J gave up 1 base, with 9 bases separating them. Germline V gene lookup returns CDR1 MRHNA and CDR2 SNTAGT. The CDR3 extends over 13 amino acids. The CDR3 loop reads CASSVEENTEAFF. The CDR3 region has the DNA TGTGCCAGCAGCGTGGAGGAGAACACTGAAGCTTTCTTT.

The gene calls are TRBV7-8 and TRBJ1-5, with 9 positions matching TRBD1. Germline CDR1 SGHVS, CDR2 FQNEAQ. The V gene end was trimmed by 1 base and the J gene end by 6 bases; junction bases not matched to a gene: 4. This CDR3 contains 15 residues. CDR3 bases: TGTGCCAGCAGCTTAGGGACAGGGGCTTCTCAGCCCCAGCATTTT. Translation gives CASSLGTGASQPQHF.

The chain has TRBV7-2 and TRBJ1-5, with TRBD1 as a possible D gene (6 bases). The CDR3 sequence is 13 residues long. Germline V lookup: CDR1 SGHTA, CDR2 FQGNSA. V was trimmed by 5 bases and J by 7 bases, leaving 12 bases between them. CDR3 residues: CASSLQGTQPQHF. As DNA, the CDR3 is TGTGCCAGCAGCCTACAGGGTACGCAGCCCCAGCATTTT.

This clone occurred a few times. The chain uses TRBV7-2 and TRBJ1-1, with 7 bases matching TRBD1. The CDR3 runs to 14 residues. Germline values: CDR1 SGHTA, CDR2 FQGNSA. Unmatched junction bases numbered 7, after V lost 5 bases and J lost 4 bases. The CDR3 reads CASSPRQGLTEAFF. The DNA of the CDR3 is TGTGCCAGCAGCCCCCGACAGGGACTCACTGAAGCTTTCTTT. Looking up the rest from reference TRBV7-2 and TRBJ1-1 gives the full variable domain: GAGVSQSPSNKVTEKGKDVELRCDPISGHTALYWYRQSLGQGLEFLIYFQGNSAPDKSGLPSDRFSAERTGGSVSTLTIQRTQQEDSAVYLCASSPRQGLTEAFFGQGTRLTVV.

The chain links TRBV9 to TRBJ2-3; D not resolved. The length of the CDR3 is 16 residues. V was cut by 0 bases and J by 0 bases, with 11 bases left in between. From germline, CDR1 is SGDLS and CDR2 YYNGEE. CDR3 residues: CASSVGWAASTDTQYF. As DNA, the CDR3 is TGTGCCAGCAGCGTAGGGTGGGCGGCAAGCACAGATACGCAGTATTTT. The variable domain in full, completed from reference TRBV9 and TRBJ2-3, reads DSGVTQTPKHLITATGQRVTLRCSPRSGDLSVYWYQQSLDQGLQFLIQYYNGEERAKGNILERFSAQQFPDLHSELNLSSLELGDSALYFCASSVGWAASTDTQYFGPGTRLTVL.

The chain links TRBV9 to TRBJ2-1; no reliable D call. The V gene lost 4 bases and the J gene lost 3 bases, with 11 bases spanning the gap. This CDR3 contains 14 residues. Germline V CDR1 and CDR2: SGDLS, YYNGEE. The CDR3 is CASSSGPIYNEQFF. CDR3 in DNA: TGTGCCAGCAGCTCCGGACCAATCTACAATGAGCAGTTCTTC.

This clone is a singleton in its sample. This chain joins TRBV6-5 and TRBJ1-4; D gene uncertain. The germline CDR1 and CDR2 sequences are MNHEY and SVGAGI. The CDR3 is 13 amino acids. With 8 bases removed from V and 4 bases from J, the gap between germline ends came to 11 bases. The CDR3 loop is CASHRANNEKLFF. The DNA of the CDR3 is TGTGCCAGCCATAGGGCAAATAATGAAAAACTGTTTTTT.

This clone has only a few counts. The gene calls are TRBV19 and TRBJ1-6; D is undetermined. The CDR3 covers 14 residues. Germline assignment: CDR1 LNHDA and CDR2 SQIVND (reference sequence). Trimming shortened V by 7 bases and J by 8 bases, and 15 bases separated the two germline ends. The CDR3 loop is CASKGNRVDSPLHF. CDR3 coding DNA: TGTGCCAGTAAGGGAAACCGGGTGGATTCACCCCTCCACTTT.

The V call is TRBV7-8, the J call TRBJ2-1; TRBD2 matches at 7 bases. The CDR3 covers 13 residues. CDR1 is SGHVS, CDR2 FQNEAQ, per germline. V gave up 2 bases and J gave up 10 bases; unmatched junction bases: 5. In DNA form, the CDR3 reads TGTGCCAGCAGCTTACCAGCGGGGCAGGAGCAGTTCTTC. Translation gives CASSLPAGQEQFF.

The CDR3 reads CASSLGGGRDNEQFF. The DNA of the CDR3 is TGCGCCAGCAGCCTGGGAGGGGGCCGCGACAATGAGCAGTTCTTC. This chain uses TRBV5-1 with TRBJ2-1, with D perhaps matching TRBD1 or TRBD2 (7 bases each). Germline assignment: CDR1 SGHRS and CDR2 YFSETQ. This CDR3 comprises 15 residues. V was clipped by 4 bases and J by 5 bases, with 16 bases between them.

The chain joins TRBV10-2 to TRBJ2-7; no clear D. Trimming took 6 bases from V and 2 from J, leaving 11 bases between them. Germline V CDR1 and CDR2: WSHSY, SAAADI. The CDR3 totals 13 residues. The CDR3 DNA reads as TGCGCCAGCAGGGGCGTAGCTCCCTACGAGCAGTACTTC. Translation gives CASRGVAPYEQYF.

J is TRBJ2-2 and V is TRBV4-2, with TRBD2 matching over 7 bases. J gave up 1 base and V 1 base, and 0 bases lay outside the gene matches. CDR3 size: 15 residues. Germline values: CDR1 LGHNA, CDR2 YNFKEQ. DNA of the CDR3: TGTGCCAGCAGCCAAGCGGGGGGGAACACCGGGGAGCTGTTTTTT. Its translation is CASSQAGGNTGELFF.

The chain's CDR3 is CASSQGRYSGGSHEQYF. The CDR3 DNA reads as TGTGCCAGCAGCCAAGGCCGGTATAGCGGGGGATCCCACGAGCAGTACTTC. This chain joins TRBV3-1 (or the pseudogene TRBV3-2) and TRBJ2-7, with 9 bases that match TRBD2. After removal of 1 base from V and 5 bases from J, the junction contained 12 bases not matched to a gene. The V gene's germline CDR1 is LGHDT and CDR2 YNNKEL (reference sequence). The CDR3 extends over 17 amino acids.

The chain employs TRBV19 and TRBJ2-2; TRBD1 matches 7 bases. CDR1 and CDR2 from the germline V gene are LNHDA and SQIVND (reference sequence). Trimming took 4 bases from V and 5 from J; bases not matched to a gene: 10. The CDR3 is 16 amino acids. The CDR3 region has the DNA TGTGCCAGTAGTAGCCCGGGACAGACCGGGACCGGGGAGCTGTTTTTT. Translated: CASSSPGQTGTGELFF.

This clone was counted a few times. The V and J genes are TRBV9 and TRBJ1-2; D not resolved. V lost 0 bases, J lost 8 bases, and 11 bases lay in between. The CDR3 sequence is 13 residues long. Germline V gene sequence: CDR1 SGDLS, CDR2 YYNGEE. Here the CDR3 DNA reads TGTGCCAGCAGCGTAGGGGCCGGGGTAGGCTACACCTTC. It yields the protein CASSVGAGVGYTF.

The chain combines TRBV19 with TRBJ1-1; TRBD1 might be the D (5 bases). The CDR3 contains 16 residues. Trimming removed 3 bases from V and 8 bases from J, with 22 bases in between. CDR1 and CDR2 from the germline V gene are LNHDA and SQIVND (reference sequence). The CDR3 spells CASSIVLGQGRDEAFF. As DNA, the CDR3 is TGTGCCAGTAGTATTGTTCTGGGGCAGGGTCGGGACGAAGCTTTCTTT.

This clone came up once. This CDR3 is CASRQADSPLHF. The CDR3 nucleotides read TGTGCCAGCAGGCAGGCTGATTCACCCCTCCACTTT. The rearrangement links TRBV3-1 (or the pseudogene TRBV3-2) to TRBJ1-6; D unclear. The germline V and J ends were trimmed by 6 bases and 8 bases, with 8 bases remaining between them. The CDR3 is 12 amino acids. Per the germline V gene, CDR1 is LGHDT and CDR2 is YNNKEL (reference sequence).

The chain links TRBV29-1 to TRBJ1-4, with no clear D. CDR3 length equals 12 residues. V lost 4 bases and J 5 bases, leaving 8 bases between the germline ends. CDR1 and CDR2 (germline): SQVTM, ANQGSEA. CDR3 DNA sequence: TGCAGCGTTGTAGGGCAGAATGAAAAACTGTTTTTT. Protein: CSVVGQNEKLFF. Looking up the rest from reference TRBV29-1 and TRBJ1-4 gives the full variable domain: SAVISQKPSRDICQRGTSLTIQCQVDSQVTMMFWYRQQPGQSLTLIATANQGSEATYESGFVIDKFPISRPNLTFSTLTVSNMSPEDSSIYLCSVVGQNEKLFFGSGTQLSVL.

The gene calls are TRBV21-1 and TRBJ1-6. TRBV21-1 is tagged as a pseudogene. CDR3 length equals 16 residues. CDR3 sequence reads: CASRLWRHSYNSPLHF. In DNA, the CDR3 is TGTGCCAGCCGCCTATGGCGTCACTCCTATAATTCACCCCTCCACTTT.

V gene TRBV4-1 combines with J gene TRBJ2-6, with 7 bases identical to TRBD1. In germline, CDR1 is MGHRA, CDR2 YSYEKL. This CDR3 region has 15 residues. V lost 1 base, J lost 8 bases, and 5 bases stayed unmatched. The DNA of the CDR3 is TGCGCCAGCAGCCAAGGGCTACAGGGGTCCAACGTCCTGACTTTC. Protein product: CASSQGLQGSNVLTF.

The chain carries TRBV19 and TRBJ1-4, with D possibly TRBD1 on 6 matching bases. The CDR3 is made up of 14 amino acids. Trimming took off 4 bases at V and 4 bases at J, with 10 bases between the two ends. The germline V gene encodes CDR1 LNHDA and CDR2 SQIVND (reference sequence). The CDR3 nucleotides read TGTGCCAGTAGTAGAACAGGGTATAATGAAAAACTGTTTTTT. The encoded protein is CASSRTGYNEKLFF. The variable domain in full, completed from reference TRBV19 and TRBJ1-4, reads DGGITQSPKYLFRKEGQNVTLSCEQNLNHDAMYWYRQDPGQGLRLIYYSQIVNDFQKGDIAEGYSVSREKKESFPLTVTSAQKNPTAFYLCASSRTGYNEKLFFGSGTQLSVL.

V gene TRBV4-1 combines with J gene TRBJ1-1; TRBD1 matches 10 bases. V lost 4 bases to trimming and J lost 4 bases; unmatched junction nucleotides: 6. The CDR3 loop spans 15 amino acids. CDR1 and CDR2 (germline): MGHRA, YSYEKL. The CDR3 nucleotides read TGCGCCAGCAGCCCAGGGACAGGGGTATTCACTGAAGCTTTCTTT. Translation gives CASSPGTGVFTEAFF.

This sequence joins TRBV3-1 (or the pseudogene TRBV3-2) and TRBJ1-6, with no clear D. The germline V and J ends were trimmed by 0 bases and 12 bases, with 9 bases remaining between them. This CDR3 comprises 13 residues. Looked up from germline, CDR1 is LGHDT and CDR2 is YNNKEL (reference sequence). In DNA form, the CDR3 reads TGTGCCAGCAGCCAAGAAGTCGGGCTACCCCTCCACTTT. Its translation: CASSQEVGLPLHF.

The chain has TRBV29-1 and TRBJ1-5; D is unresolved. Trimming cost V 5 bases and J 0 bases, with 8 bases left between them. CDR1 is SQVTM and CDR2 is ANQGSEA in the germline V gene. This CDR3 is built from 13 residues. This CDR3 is CSVLENSNQPQHF. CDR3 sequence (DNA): TGCAGCGTTCTGGAAAATAGCAATCAGCCCCAGCATTTT. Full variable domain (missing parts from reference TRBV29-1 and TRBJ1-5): SAVISQKPSRDICQRGTSLTIQCQVDSQVTMMFWYRQQPGQSLTLIATANQGSEATYESGFVIDKFPISRPNLTFSTLTVSNMSPEDSSIYLCSVLENSNQPQHFGDGTRLSIL.

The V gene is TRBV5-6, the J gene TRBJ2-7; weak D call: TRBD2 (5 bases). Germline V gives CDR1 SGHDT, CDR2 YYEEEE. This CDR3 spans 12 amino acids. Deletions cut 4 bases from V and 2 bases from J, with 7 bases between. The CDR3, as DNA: TGTGCCAGCAGCCCCGGGACCTACGAGCAGTACTTC. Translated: CASSPGTYEQYF.

The CDR3 sequence: CASSQADLFSYNEQFF. The CDR3 region has the DNA TGCGCCAGCAGCCAAGCCGACTTGTTTTCCTACAATGAGCAGTTCTTC. The chain combines TRBV4-1 with TRBJ2-1, with D unresolved. The CDR3 loop spans 16 amino acids. Germline V lookup: CDR1 MGHRA, CDR2 YSYEKL. V gave up 1 base and J gave up 1 base, with 11 bases separating them.

The CDR3 here is CASSFRSVSGNTIYF. DNA for the CDR3: TGTGCCAGCAGTTTTAGATCGGTCTCTGGAAACACCATATATTTT. The chain employs TRBV28 and TRBJ1-3; D is undetermined. V was shortened by 3 bases and J by 0 bases, with 9 bases between the two germline ends. The CDR3 sequence is 15 residues long. Per germline, CDR1 MDHEN and CDR2 SYDVKM.